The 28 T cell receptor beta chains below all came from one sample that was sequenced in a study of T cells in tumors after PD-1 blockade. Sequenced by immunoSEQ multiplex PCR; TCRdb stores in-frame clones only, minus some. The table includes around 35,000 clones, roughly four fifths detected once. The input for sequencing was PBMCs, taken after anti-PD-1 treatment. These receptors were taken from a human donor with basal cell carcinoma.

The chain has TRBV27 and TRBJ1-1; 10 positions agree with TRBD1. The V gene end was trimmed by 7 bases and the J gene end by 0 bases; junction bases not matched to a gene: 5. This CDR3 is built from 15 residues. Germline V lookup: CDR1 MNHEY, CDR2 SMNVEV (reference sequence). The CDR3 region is CASNRQGAMNTEAFF. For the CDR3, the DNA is TGTGCCAGCAACAGACAGGGGGCAATGAACACTGAAGCTTTCTTT.

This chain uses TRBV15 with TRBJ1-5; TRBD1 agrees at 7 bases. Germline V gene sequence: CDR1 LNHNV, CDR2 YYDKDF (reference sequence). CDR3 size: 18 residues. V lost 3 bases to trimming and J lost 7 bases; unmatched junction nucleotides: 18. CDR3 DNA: TGTGCCACCAGCAGGGACCCGCGAACTACAGGGGTGGGACAGCCCCAGCATTTT. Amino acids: CATSRDPRTTGVGQPQHF.

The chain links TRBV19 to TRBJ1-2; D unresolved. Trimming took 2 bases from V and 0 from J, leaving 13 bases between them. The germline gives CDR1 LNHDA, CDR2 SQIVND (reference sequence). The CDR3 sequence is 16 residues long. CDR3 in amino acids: CASSIRGPIANYGYTF. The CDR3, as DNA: TGTGCCAGTAGTATACGAGGTCCTATAGCTAACTATGGCTACACCTTC.

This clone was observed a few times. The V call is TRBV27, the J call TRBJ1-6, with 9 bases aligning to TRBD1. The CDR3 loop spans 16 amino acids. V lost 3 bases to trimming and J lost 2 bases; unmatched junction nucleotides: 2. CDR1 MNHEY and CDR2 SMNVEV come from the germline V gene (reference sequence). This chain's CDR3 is CASSFRDRAYNSPLHF. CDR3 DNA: TGTGCCAGCAGTTTCCGGGACAGGGCCTATAATTCACCCCTCCACTTT.

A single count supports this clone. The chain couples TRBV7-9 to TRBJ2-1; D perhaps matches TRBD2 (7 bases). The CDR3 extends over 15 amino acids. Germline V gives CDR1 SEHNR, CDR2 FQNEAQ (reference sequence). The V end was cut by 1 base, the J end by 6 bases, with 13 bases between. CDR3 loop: CASSLVGGVGNEQFF. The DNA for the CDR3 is TGTGCCAGCAGCTTAGTAGGGGGGGTTGGCAATGAGCAGTTCTTC.

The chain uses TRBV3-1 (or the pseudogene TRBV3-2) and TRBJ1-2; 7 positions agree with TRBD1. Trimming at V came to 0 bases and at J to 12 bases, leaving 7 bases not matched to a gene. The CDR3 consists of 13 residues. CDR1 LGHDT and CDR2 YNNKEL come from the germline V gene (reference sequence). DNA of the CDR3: TGTGCCAGCAGCCAAGAAGGGGGCGGCAGCCACACCTTC. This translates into CASSQEGGGSHTF.

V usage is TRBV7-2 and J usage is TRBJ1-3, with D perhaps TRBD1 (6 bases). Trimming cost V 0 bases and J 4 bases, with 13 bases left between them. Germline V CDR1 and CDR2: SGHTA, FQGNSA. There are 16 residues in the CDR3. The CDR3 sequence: CASSLATGLKGNTIYF. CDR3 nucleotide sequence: TGTGCCAGCAGCTTAGCCACAGGGTTGAAAGGAAACACCATATATTTT. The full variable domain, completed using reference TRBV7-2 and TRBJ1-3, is GAGVSQSPSNKVTEKGKDVELRCDPISGHTALYWYRQSLGQGLEFLIYFQGNSAPDKSGLPSDRFSAERTGGSVSTLTIQRTQQEDSAVYLCASSLATGLKGNTIYFGEGSWLTVV.

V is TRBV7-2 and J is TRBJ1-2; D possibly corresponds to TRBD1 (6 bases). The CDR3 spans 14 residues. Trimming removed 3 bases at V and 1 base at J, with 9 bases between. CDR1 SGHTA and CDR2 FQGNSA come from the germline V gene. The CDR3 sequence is CASSFGGHNYGYTF. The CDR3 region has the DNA TGTGCCAGCAGCTTTGGGGGACATAACTATGGCTACACCTTC.

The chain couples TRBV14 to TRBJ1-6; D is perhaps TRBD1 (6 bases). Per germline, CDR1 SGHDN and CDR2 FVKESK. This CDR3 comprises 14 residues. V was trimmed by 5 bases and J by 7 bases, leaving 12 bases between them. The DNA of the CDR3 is TGTGCCAGCAGCGGTACAGGGAGGAATTCACCCCTCCACTTT. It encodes CASSGTGRNSPLHF.

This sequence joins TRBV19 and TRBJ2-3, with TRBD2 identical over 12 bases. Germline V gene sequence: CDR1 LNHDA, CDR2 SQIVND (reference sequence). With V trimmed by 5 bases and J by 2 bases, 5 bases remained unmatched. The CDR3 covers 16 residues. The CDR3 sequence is CASSPLAGGPTDTQYF. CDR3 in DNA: TGTGCCAGTAGTCCGCTAGCGGGGGGGCCCACAGATACGCAGTATTTT.

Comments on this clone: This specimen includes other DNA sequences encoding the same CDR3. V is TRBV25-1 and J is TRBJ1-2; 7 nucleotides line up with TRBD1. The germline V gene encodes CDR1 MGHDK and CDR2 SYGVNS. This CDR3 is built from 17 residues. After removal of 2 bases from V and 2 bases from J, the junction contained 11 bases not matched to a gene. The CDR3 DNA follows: TGTGCCAGCAGTGAAGGGCGCAGGGGGGGGATGAACTATGGCTACACCTTC. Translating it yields CASSEGRRGGMNYGYTF.

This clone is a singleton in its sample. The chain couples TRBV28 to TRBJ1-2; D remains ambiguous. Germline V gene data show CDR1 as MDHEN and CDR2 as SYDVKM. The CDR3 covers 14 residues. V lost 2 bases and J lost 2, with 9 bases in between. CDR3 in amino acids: CASSLGSLNYGYTF. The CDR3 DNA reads TGTGCCAGCAGTTTAGGCAGCCTGAACTATGGCTACACCTTC.

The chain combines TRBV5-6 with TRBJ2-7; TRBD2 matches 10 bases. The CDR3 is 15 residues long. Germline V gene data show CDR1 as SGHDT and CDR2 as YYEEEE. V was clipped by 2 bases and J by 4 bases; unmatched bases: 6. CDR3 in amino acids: CASSFGLAERYEQYF. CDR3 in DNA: TGTGCCAGCAGCTTCGGACTAGCGGAGAGATACGAGCAGTACTTC.

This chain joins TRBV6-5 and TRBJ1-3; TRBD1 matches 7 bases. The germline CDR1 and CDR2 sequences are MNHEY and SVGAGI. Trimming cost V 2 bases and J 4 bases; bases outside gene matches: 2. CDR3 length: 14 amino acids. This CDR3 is CASSYKDRGNTIYF. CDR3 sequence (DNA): TGTGCCAGCAGTTACAAGGACAGGGGAAACACCATATATTTT.

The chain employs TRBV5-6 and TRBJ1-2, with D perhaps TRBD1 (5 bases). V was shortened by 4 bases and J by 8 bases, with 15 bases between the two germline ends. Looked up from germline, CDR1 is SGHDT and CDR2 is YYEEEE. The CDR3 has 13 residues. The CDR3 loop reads CASSLRVTEGYTF. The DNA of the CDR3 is TGTGCCAGCAGCCTCAGGGTAACAGAAGGCTACACCTTC.

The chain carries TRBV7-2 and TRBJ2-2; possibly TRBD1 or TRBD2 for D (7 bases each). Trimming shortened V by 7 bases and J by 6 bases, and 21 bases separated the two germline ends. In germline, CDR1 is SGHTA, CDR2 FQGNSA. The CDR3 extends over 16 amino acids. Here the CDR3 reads CASTQGGALKAGELFF. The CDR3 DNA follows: TGTGCCAGCACCCAGGGGGGGGCACTGAAAGCCGGGGAGCTGTTTTTT.

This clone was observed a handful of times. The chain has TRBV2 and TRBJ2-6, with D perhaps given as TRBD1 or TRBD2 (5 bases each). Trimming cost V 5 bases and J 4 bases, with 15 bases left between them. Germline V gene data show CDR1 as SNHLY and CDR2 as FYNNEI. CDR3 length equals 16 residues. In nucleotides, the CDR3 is TGTGCCAGCAGTTCCGGGACGCCGGGAGGGGCCAACGTCCTGACTTTC. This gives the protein CASSSGTPGGANVLTF.

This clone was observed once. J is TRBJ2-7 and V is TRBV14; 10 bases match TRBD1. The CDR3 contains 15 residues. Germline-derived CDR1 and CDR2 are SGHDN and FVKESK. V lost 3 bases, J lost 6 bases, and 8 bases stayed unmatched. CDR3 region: CASSHTGTGVREQYF. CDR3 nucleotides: TGTGCCAGCAGCCACACCGGGACAGGGGTTCGCGAGCAGTACTTC.

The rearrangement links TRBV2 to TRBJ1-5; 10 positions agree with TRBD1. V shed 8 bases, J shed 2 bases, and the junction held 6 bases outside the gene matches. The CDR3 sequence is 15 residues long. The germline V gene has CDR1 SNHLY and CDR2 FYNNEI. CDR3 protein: CASGPGTGGNQPQHF. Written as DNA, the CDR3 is TGTGCCAGCGGCCCCGGGACAGGGGGCAATCAGCCCCAGCATTTT.

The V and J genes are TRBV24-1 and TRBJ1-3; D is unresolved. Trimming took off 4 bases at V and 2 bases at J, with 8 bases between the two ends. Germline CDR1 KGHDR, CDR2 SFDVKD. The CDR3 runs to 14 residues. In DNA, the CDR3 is TGTGCCACCAGTGAACGGGGAACTGGAAACACCATATATTTT. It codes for CATSERGTGNTIYF.

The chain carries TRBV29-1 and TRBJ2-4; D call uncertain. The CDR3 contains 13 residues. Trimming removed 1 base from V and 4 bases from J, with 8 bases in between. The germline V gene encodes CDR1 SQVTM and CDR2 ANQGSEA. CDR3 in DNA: TGCAGCGTTGAAGGGGATGCGAAAAACATTCAGTACTTC. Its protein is CSVEGDAKNIQYF.

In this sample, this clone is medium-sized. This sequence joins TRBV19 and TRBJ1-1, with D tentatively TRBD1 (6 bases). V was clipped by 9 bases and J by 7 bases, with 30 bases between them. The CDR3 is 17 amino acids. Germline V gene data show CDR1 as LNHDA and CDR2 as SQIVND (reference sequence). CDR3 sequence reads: CASTSRPPTSLRGEAFF. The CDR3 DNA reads TGTGCCAGCACCTCCCGCCCCCCTACATCGCTCAGGGGTGAAGCTTTCTTT.

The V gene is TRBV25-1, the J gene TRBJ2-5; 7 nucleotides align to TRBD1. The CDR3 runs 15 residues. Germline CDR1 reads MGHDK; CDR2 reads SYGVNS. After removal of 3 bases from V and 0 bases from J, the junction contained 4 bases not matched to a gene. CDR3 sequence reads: CASSDLDRHQETQYF. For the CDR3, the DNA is TGTGCCAGCAGTGATCTGGACAGGCACCAAGAGACCCAGTACTTC. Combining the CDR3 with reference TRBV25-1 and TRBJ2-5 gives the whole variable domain EADIYQTPRYLVIGTGKKITLECSQTMGHDKMYWYQQDPGMELHLIHYSYGVNSTEKGDLSSESTVSRIRTEHFPLTLESARPSHTSQYLCASSDLDRHQETQYFGPGTRLLVL.

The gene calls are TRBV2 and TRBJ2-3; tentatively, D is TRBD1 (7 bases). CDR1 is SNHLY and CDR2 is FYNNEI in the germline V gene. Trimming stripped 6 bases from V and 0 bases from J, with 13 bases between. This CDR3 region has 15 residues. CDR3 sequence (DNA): TGTGCCAGCAGCCCGACAGGGACTAGCACAGATACGCAGTATTTT. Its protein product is CASSPTGTSTDTQYF.

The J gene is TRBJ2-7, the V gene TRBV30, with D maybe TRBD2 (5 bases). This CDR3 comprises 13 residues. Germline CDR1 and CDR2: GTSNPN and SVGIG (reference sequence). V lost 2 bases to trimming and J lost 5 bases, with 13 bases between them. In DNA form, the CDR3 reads TGTGCCTGGAGTTGGAGTGTCGGGAACGAGCAGTACTTC. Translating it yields CAWSWSVGNEQYF. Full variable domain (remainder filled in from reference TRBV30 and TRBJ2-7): SQTIHQWPATLVQPVGSPLSLECTVEGTSNPNLYWYRQAAGRGLQLLFYSVGIGQISSEVPQNLSASRPQDRQFILSSKKLLLSDSGFYLCAWSWSVGNEQYFGPGTRLTVT.

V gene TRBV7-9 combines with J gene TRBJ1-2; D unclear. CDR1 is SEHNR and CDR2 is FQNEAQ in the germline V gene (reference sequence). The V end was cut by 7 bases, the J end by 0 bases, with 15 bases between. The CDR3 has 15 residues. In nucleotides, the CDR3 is TGTGCCAGCACAGCTTACGTCCAAGCTAACTATGGCTACACCTTC. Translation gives CASTAYVQANYGYTF.

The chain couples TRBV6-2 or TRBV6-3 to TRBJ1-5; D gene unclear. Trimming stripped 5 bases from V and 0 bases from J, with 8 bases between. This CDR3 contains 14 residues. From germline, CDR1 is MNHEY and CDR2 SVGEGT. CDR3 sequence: CASSRTYSNQPQHF. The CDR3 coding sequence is TGTGCCAGCAGTCGAACCTATAGCAATCAGCCCCAGCATTTT.

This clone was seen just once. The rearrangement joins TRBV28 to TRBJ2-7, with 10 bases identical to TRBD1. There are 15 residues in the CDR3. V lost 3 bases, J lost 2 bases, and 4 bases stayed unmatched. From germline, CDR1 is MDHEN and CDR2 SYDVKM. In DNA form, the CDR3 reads TGTGCCAGCAGTTTGGGGACAGGGGACGCCTACGAGCAGTACTTC. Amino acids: CASSLGTGDAYEQYF.